The clone carrying this T cell receptor beta chain has ten or more counts. Its specificity is unknown. Expressed TCRB transcripts were sequenced because the entire RNA isolate underwent reverse transcription. Sequenced by immunoSEQ multiplex PCR; TCRdb stores in-frame clones only, minus some. Of a few hundred thousand clones detected, 8.5% to 10% appear once; the ten largest clones hold around 0.66%. In germline, CDR1 is LNHNV, CDR2 YYDKDF (reference sequence). This CDR3 region has 17 residues. With V trimmed by 4 bases and J by 5 bases, 12 bases remained unmatched. The authors took one heparinised blood draw, averaging about 116 mL, from each donor. The data were taken from a study of beta chain features in type 1 diabetes. About the study: Patients shared similar age, gender and cell yields with healthy donors.

Study conclusions and caveats: The naive, central memory and Treg TCRB repertoires showed an apparent similarity that was greater among patients than among healthy donors. An over-representation of cells with high TCR expression could result from cDNA sequencing. Across all four CD4+ subsets, people with type 1 diabetes showed modestly shorter TCRB CDR3s.

The chain combines TRBV15 with TRBJ2-5; 11 bases fit TRBD2. The source is a man younger than 40 with type 1 diabetes. The material sequenced was central memory CD4+ T cells from blood. In DNA, the CDR3 is TGTGCCACCAGCAAACGTAGCGGGAGGGCCTCTTTCGAGACCCAGTACTTC. Residues: CATSKRSGRASFETQYF.